This T cell receptor beta chain was identified in a study of shared clonotypes between healthy human individuals (dated by TCRdb to the early 2020s). For the study in its entirety: The cohort included three men and a couple of women between 18 and 49 years of age. Per donor, leukapheresis produced somewhere between about 0.85 and 10 billion PBMCs. For each donor, CD4 naive and CD4 memory were each run on three plates, CD8 naive on two plates, and CD8 memory on one plate. To estimate repertoire size and how much clonotypes are shared between individuals, the study performed deep sequencing of blood TCR repertoires from roughly five healthy adults. Libraries were prepared and TCR repertoires were sequenced by different laboratories using diverse techniques, in order to increase sequencing depth and limit assay-specific biases. Study-wide findings and limitations: Compared with non-shared clonotypes, clonotypes shared by all four sorted-subset donors had higher generation probabilities. The genetic and exposure-history diversity represented was limited by the small number of donors. Roughly 5.2% of naive CD4, roughly 3.6% of naive CD8, approximately 2.2% of memory CD4, and 0.35% to 0.4% of memory CD8 clonotypes were shared across several donors. Naive subsets generally had larger estimated clonotype richness than memory subsets did. Sampling was restricted to blood, and TCR repertoires in tissues likely differ from the TCR repertoires found in blood. Pairwise subsampling led to the expectation that sequencing depth would affect the degree of clonotype sharing among donors. Even with the large sequencing depth, rarefaction of the sorted-subset datasets indicated that sequencing was incomplete.

CD8 naive samples were obtained by positive selection for CCR7 among CD45RO-negative cells, yielding a CD45RA+CCR7+ population from which TemRA cells were excluded. Healthy HIV-negative adults with no recently reported acute infections or vaccinations were included as donors. Only Caucasian adults living in Nashville, Tennessee, USA were represented among the donors. Blood was collected by leukapheresis, and PBMCs were isolated by Ficoll-Histopaque density gradient centrifugation and then cryopreserved in liquid nitrogen vapor phase. Purity and quantity of every magnetically sorted T cell population were checked by analytical flow cytometry. Each sorted fraction had its genomic DNA isolated and then quantified by UV absorbance on a Nanodrop 2000c. Using the deep immunoSEQ assay, multiplex PCR amplified TCR CDR3 regions from genomic DNA. For each cell subset, the extracted genomic DNA was distributed evenly across all wells of several immunoSEQ 96-well plates, and each plate served as one replicate. For sorted subsets, 200 ng of genomic DNA, equivalent to 25,000 to 35,000 T cell genomes, went into each replicate PCR. Purified libraries were quantified with a Qubit 3.0 fluorometer, sized on a Bioanalyzer 2100, and re-quantified with the KAPA Library Quantification kit. Every immunoSEQ 96-well plate was sequenced on a separate single-read 150-cycle Illumina NextSeq 550 flow cell. In the authors' own workflow: Because the immunoSEQ output held only junctional sequences and lacked quality scores, the filtering could not match the filtering applied to full-length reads. To assign V/J genes and CDR3, sequences were annotated using PyIR, a Python wrapper for IgBLAST v1.9, with IMGT germline references. Reads were filtered out if the reads had weak V/J assignments (E-value above 1e-6), no CDR3, stop codons, out-of-frame junctions, or ambiguous translated residues. A V3J clonotype was defined by an identical inferred V gene, J gene, and CDR3 amino acid sequence. Percentage overlap between repertoires was computed as shared unique clonotypes divided by the size of the smaller repertoire. Three approaches were used to assess repertoire richness: RTK rarefaction, the Chao1 estimator, and Recon v2.1 estimates of unobserved clonotypes. OLGA was used to compute generation probabilities for all TCRbeta clonotypes that the gDNA method yielded from a handful of donors. In its TCRdb copy, this immuneACCESS table keeps in-frame sequences only and misses some clones. Where compared with another copy, unresolved V genes explain less than half of these, and the others have no known cause. Clone size and V and J calls were adopted from that table, with D and trimming inferred from the DNA. Counted in this sample were 760,000 or so clones; roughly 96% of them appeared once. The ten largest account for under 0.3% of the sample.

As for this clone: Its cognate antigen has yet to be identified. No much larger clonotype is one base removed from it; base qualities were not supplied.

The CDR3 runs 15 residues from the cysteine to the phenylalanine. Kept here is only the CDR3 DNA, which spans 45 bases and is read in frame from base 1. Unmatched junction bases come to 9, with V trimmed by 4 bases and J by 2 bases. Reading the germline V gene gives CDR1 SQVTM and CDR2 ANQGSEA. The source material was naive CD8+ T cells sorted from blood. The sample's cell subset or site label is to be understood as: CD45RA+CCR7+. The sequence joins TRBV29-1 to TRBJ2-7, with 9 bases aligning to TRBD2. The TCR was taken from a man younger than 40 in good health. The nucleotide sequence is given as TGCAGCGTTGTATCAAGGACTAGCGAGACCTACGAGCAGTACTTC. This codes for CSVVSRTSETYEQYF.